Below, one TCR beta chain is given with its context. Its antigen remains unknown. The sample belongs to a study of chemoradiotherapy in HPV16-positive cancers. Study-level points and caveats: Functional assays defining HPV-specific T cells used only a couple of HPV16-positive patients. For HPV16-positive patients, expanding HPV-responsive T cells associated with longer recurrence-free survival.

The V end lost 3 bases, the J end lost 3 bases, and 12 bases lay between the germline ends. CDR3 length equals 15 residues. Germline V gene sequence: CDR1 SGHKS, CDR2 YYEKEE (reference sequence). Assay: immunoSEQ multiplex PCR; the TCRdb copy retains only in-frame clones and omits some. This sample carries about 850 clones, about 90% of them seen once, and the ten largest clones take about 6.4%. This clonotype was obtained from a human donor with HPV-associated anogenital cancer. V gene TRBV5-5 combines with J gene TRBJ2-2, with D possibly matching TRBD2 (6 bases). The starting material was tumor tissue, obtained from a patient who underwent chemoradiotherapy. The CDR3 sequence is CASSSAGLDTGELFF. The CDR3 region has the DNA TGTGCCAGCAGCTCCGCGGGGTTGGACACCGGGGAGCTGTTTTTT. The whole variable domain, filled in from reference TRBV5-5 and TRBJ2-2, reads DAGVTQSPTHLIKTRGQQVTLRCSPISGHKSVSWYQQVLGQGPQFIFQYYEKEERGRGNFPDRFSARQFPNYSSELNVNALLLGDSALYLCASSSAGLDTGELFFGEGSRLTVL.